These T cell receptor beta chains were read from a single sample in a study of cytomegalovirus exposure and HLA in healthy donors. Generated by immunoSEQ multiplex PCR, the TCRdb table keeps only in-frame clones and is missing some. The sample includes tens of thousands of clones, under 85% of them seen just once. The sequenced material came from PBMCs. All receptors derive from a male donor in good health and CMV-seronegative. The CDR3 runs from the conserved cysteine through the conserved F or W. D genes are given only for firm matches. Clone size is not always given. Where it is, it says once, few, many or a class for expanded clones.

CDR3 protein: CASSYQVGVGQGLTDTQYF
CDR3 DNA: TGCGCCAGCAGCTATCAAGTTGGGGTGGGGCAGGGTCTGACAGATACGCAGTATTTT
D gene: -
J gene: TRBJ2-3
V gene: TRBV4-1
clone size: once

CDR3 protein: CASSDPSGRAYEQYF
CDR3 DNA: TGTGCCAGCAGTGATCCTAGCGGGAGGGCGTACGAGCAGTACTTC
D gene: TRBD2
J gene: TRBJ2-7
V gene: TRBV2
clone size: -

CDR3 protein: CASSPIGTVRSFF
CDR3 DNA: TGTGCCAGCAGCCCTATCGGGACAGTTCGGTCTTTCTTT
D gene: TRBD1
J gene: TRBJ1-1
V gene: TRBV7-9
clone size: -

CDR3 protein: CASSLMISGGRTDTQYF
CDR3 DNA: TGTGCCAGCAGCTTAATGATCAGCGGGGGGCGCACAGATACGCAGTATTTT
D gene: TRBD2
J gene: TRBJ2-3
V gene: TRBV7-3
clone size: -

CDR3 protein: CASSPLLLSGANVLTF
CDR3 DNA: TGTGCCAGCAGCCCCCTTTTGCTATCTGGGGCCAACGTCCTGACTTTC
D gene: -
J gene: TRBJ2-6
V gene: TRBV7-2
clone size: -

CDR3 protein: CASTERGLYSPLHF
CDR3 DNA: TGTGCCAGCACCGAAAGGGGGCTCTATTCACCCCTCCACTTT
D gene: TRBD1
J gene: TRBJ1-6
V gene: TRBV6-1
clone size: -

CDR3 protein: CASTGSRSQNIQYF
CDR3 DNA: TGTGCCAGCACGGGTAGCCGCAGTCAAAACATTCAGTACTTC
D gene: -
J gene: TRBJ2-4
V gene: TRBV2
clone size: -

CDR3 protein: CASSLGQQETQYF
CDR3 DNA: TGCGCCAGCAGCTTAGGACAGCAAGAGACCCAGTACTTC
D gene: -
J gene: TRBJ2-5
V gene: TRBV5-1
clone size: few

CDR3 protein: CASSLDFGTTNEKLFF
CDR3 DNA: TGCGCCAGCAGCTTGGACTTCGGTACAACTAATGAAAAACTGTTTTTT
D gene: -
J gene: TRBJ1-4
V gene: TRBV5-1
clone size: -

CDR3 protein: CASSLGQGDKNIQYF
CDR3 DNA: TGCGCCAGCAGCCTGGGACAGGGGGACAAAAACATTCAGTACTTC
D gene: TRBD1
J gene: TRBJ2-4
V gene: TRBV5-1
clone size: -

CDR3 protein: CSALKGSGGELFF
CDR3 DNA: TGCAGCGCCTTAAAGGGGAGCGGGGGGGAGCTGTTTTTT
D gene: -
J gene: TRBJ2-2
V gene: TRBV29-1
clone size: -

CDR3 protein: CASSGGINTEAFF
CDR3 DNA: TGTGCCAGCTCGGGGGGTATAAACACTGAAGCTTTCTTT
D gene: -
J gene: TRBJ1-1
V gene: TRBV9
clone size: -

CDR3 protein: CASSQADTQAGSPLHF
CDR3 DNA: TGCGCCAGCAGCCAAGCTGACACCCAAGCTGGGTCACCCCTCCACTTT
D gene: -
J gene: TRBJ1-6
V gene: TRBV4-3
clone size: -

CDR3 protein: CASSFSGQGVNEQFF
CDR3 DNA: TGTGCCAGCAGTTTCTCAGGTCAGGGGGTCAATGAGCAGTTCTTC
D gene: TRBD1
J gene: TRBJ2-1
V gene: TRBV28
clone size: -

CDR3 protein: CSVEGQTNEKLFF
CDR3 DNA: TGCAGCGTTGAAGGACAGACTAATGAAAAACTGTTTTTT
D gene: -
J gene: TRBJ1-4
V gene: TRBV29-1
clone size: -